Listed here are 22 T cell receptor beta chains from one sample, sequenced in a study of graft-versus-host responses after intestinal transplantation. No antigens are known for them. The protocol was immunoSEQ multiplex PCR, while the TCRdb copy is restricted to in-frame clones and leaves out a portion. The repertoire includes roughly 120,000 clones, around 95% of them detected once, and about 0.51% sits in the top ten. This specimen was unstimulated CD8+ T cells sorted from spleen or lymph node cells, taken before intestinal transplant. The receptors here all came from a human donor who received an intestinal transplant.

The chain is built from TRBV9 and TRBJ2-5, with 7 bases fitting TRBD1. The germline V gene encodes CDR1 SGDLS and CDR2 YYNGEE. V lost 3 bases and J lost 1; bases outside the gene matches: 3. CDR3 length: 14 amino acids. The CDR3 sequence is CASSEQGLQETQYF. The DNA for the CDR3 is TGTGCCAGCAGCGAACAGGGGCTCCAAGAGACCCAGTACTTC.

The chain recombines TRBV5-4 with TRBJ1-1; the match to TRBD1 covers 10 bases. Germline assignment: CDR1 SGHNT and CDR2 YYREEE (reference sequence). The CDR3 contains 16 residues. The J segment lost 1 base and the V segment lost 4 bases, leaving 7 bases of the junction unmatched. The chain's CDR3 is CASSLGTGAPNTEAFF. The CDR3 coding sequence is TGTGCCAGCAGCCTTGGGACAGGGGCCCCGAACACTGAAGCTTTCTTT.

The rearrangement uses TRBV7-6 and TRBJ2-6; the D is unclear. This CDR3 is 14 amino acids long. CDR1 is SGHVS, CDR2 FNYEAQ, per germline. Trimming cost V 5 bases and J 0 bases, with 5 bases left between them. CDR3 region: CASSDNSGANVLTF. The DNA for the CDR3 is TGTGCCAGCAGCGACAACTCTGGGGCCAACGTCCTGACTTTC. The full variable domain, with the rest looked up from reference TRBV7-6 and TRBJ2-6, is GAGVSQSPRYKVTKRGQDVALRCDPISGHVSLYWYRQALGQGPEFLTYFNYEAQQDKSGLPNDRFSAERPEGSISTLTIQRTEQRDSAMYRCASSDNSGANVLTFGAGSRLTVL.

The gene calls are TRBV27 and TRBJ2-1; D possibly matches TRBD1 or TRBD2 (5 bases each). Germline lookup yields CDR1 MNHEY and CDR2 SMNVEV (reference sequence). There are 12 residues in the CDR3. V was clipped by 6 bases and J by 10 bases, with 13 bases between them. CDR3 DNA sequence: TGTGCCAGCAGCCGAGGGGAACGGGAGCAGTTCTTC. Translation: CASSRGEREQFF.

The chain uses TRBV23-1 and TRBJ2-4; possible D gene TRBD1, 5 bases. TRBV23-1 is annotated as an ORF whose role is uncertain. V lost 3 bases, J lost 7 bases, and 16 bases lay in between. This CDR3 has 15 amino acids. DNA of the CDR3: TGCGCCAGCAGTCAGTATGCCTTCTACAGGAACATTCAGTACTTC. It translates to CASSQYAFYRNIQYF.

This chain links TRBV4-2 with TRBJ2-7, with D maybe TRBD2 (5 bases). The CDR3 sequence is 16 residues long. CDR1 is LGHNA, CDR2 YNFKEQ, per germline. Trimming removed 0 bases from V and 2 bases from J, with 14 bases in between. CDR3 sequence: CASSQESGIPTYEQYF. The CDR3, as DNA: TGTGCCAGCAGCCAAGAATCGGGGATCCCTACCTACGAGCAGTACTTC.

The rearrangement links TRBV4-2 to TRBJ2-7; D call uncertain. This CDR3 is built from 12 residues. V was pared by 0 bases and J by 5 bases, with 5 bases between. Germline V gene sequence: CDR1 LGHNA, CDR2 YNFKEQ. CDR3 loop: CASSQELDEQYF. The CDR3 DNA follows: TGTGCCAGCAGCCAAGAGCTGGACGAGCAGTACTTC.

This clone was observed once. The V call is TRBV19, the J call TRBJ2-1; 8 nucleotides align to TRBD2. Germline CDR1 LNHDA, CDR2 SQIVND (reference sequence). The CDR3 totals 13 residues. V trimming: 10 bases; J trimming: 7 bases; junction bases outside the gene matches: 9. The CDR3 reads CAMSAGVFNEQFF. CDR3 bases: TGTGCCATGTCAGCGGGAGTTTTTAATGAGCAGTTCTTC.

This rearrangement joins TRBV19 to TRBJ2-4; 9 nucleotides agree with TRBD1. V trimming: 3 bases; J trimming: 8 bases; junction bases outside the gene matches: 11. The CDR3 sequence is 16 residues long. The V gene's germline CDR1 is LNHDA and CDR2 SQIVND (reference sequence). The CDR3 sequence: CASSIEPGQGGDIQYF. The DNA of the CDR3 is TGTGCCAGTAGTATTGAACCGGGACAGGGCGGCGACATTCAGTACTTC.

V gene TRBV13 combines with J gene TRBJ2-1, with 7 bases lining up with TRBD2. CDR3 length: 15 residues. Germline lookup yields CDR1 PRHDT and CDR2 FYEKMQ (reference sequence). The V and J ends lost 4 bases and 4 bases, in that order; junction bases with no gene match: 7. The chain's CDR3 is CASSSVAGAYNEQFF. The CDR3 DNA follows: TGTGCCAGCAGCTCCGTAGCGGGTGCTTACAATGAGCAGTTCTTC.

This chain links TRBV7-6 with TRBJ1-3; the D is unclear. V was cut by 3 bases and J by 0 bases, with 9 bases left in between. The CDR3 spans 15 residues. CDR1 is SGHVS and CDR2 is FNYEAQ in the germline V gene. This chain's CDR3 is CASSFRGGSGNTIYF. Written as DNA, the CDR3 is TGTGCCAGCAGCTTCCGAGGAGGCTCTGGAAACACCATATATTTT.

The chain has TRBV6-5 and TRBJ2-7; 11 positions agree with TRBD1. V shed 2 bases and J 0 bases; nucleotides not matched to a gene: 3. The CDR3 loop spans 16 amino acids. Germline assignment: CDR1 MNHEY and CDR2 SVGAGI. For the CDR3, the DNA is TGTGCCAGCAGTTACGGGACAGGGGGAGTCTCCTACGAGCAGTACTTC. Translation: CASSYGTGGVSYEQYF.

This clone was counted once. The chain joins TRBV4-2 to TRBJ2-7; D unclear. The V gene's germline CDR1 is LGHNA and CDR2 YNFKEQ. The V gene lost 4 bases and the J gene lost 0 bases, with 13 bases spanning the gap. The CDR3 is 15 residues long. Here the CDR3 DNA reads TGTGCCAGCAGCCTCGACGGCGGCAGCTCCTACGAGCAGTACTTC. Translated: CASSLDGGSSYEQYF.

CDR3 sequence (DNA): TGTGCCAGCAGCTTGGGGACACCCTATGGCTACACCTTC. This codes for CASSLGTPYGYTF. The J gene is TRBJ1-2, the V gene TRBV7-9; D may be TRBD1 (6 bases). Germline assignment: CDR1 SEHNR and CDR2 FQNEAQ (reference sequence). The CDR3 is made up of 13 amino acids. V lost 3 bases to trimming and J lost 4 bases, with 9 bases between them.

The chain uses TRBV13 and TRBJ2-7; possibly TRBD1 or TRBD2 for D (5 bases each). The germline V gene encodes CDR1 PRHDT and CDR2 FYEKMQ (reference sequence). The V end was cut by 2 bases, the J end by 3 bases, with 11 bases between. This CDR3 is built from 14 residues. The CDR3 DNA sequence: TGTGCCAGCAGCTTAATGGCAGGGAGCTACGAGCAGTACTTC. Translating it yields CASSLMAGSYEQYF. The full variable domain, with the rest looked up from reference TRBV13 and TRBJ2-7, is AAGVIQSPRHLIKEKRETATLKCYPIPRHDTVYWYQQGPGQDPQFLISFYEKMQSDKGSIPDRFSAQQFSDYHSELNMSSLELGDSALYFCASSLMAGSYEQYFGPGTRLTVT.

This clone was detected only once. The chain employs TRBV10-1 and TRBJ1-1; 9 bases are a match to TRBD1. CDR1 and CDR2 from the germline V gene are WNHNN and SYGVQD (reference sequence). Trimming took 4 bases from V and 4 from J; bases not matched to a gene: 7. The CDR3 extends over 15 amino acids. The CDR3 DNA follows: TGCGCCAGCAGTGGCCTGGGACAGGGTTTCACTGAAGCTTTCTTT. Its protein product is CASSGLGQGFTEAFF.

This clone was recorded once. The chain uses TRBV13 and TRBJ1-1, with TRBD1 as a possible D gene (5 bases). V dropped 6 bases and J dropped 5 bases, with 10 bases sitting between them. The germline gives CDR1 PRHDT, CDR2 FYEKMQ (reference sequence). CDR3 size: 12 residues. In DNA form, the CDR3 reads TGTGCCAGCAGTTCCGCAGGGACTGAAGCTTTCTTT. Translated, it gives CASSSAGTEAFF.

This clone was recorded only once. The chain recombines TRBV18 with TRBJ1-1; D may be TRBD1 (6 bases). Trimming left V 2 bases short and J 5 bases short, with 9 bases between. There are 13 residues in the CDR3. Germline V gene sequence: CDR1 KGHSH, CDR2 LQKENI. The CDR3 DNA reads TGTGCCAGCTCACCAGGCAGGGGAACTGAAGCTTTCTTT. Amino acid sequence: CASSPGRGTEAFF.

V usage is TRBV7-9 and J usage is TRBJ2-5, with 8 bases aligning to TRBD2. J lost 4 bases, V lost 3 bases, and 7 bases had no gene match. The CDR3 length is 15 residues. Germline V gene lookup returns CDR1 SEHNR and CDR2 FQNEAQ (reference sequence). This chain's CDR3 is CASSFPTSGGETQYF. Here the CDR3 DNA reads TGTGCCAGCAGCTTCCCTACTAGCGGTGGAGAGACCCAGTACTTC. The full variable domain, its missing parts supplied by reference TRBV7-9 and TRBJ2-5, is DTGVSQNPRHKITKRGQNVTFRCDPISEHNRLYWYRQTLGQGPEFLTYFQNEAQLEKSRLLSDRFSAERPKGSFSTLEIQRTEQGDSAMYLCASSFPTSGGETQYFGPGTRLLVL.

The chain uses TRBV13 and TRBJ1-5; perhaps TRBD1 as D (5 bases). CDR1 and CDR2 (germline): PRHDT, FYEKMQ (reference sequence). V shed 5 bases and J shed 1 base, with 12 bases lying between them. The CDR3 is 15 residues long. This CDR3 reads CASSMGTGSNQPQHF. CDR3 DNA sequence: TGTGCCAGCAGCATGGGGACCGGCAGCAATCAGCCCCAGCATTTT.

V usage is TRBV19 and J usage is TRBJ2-7; a possible D gene is TRBD1 (6 bases). Trimming left V 4 bases short and J 3 bases short, with 16 bases between. This CDR3 is built from 15 residues. In germline, CDR1 is LNHDA, CDR2 SQIVND (reference sequence). CDR3 region: CASSKNRAPLYEQYF. The CDR3 DNA follows: TGTGCCAGTAGTAAAAACAGGGCACCCCTCTACGAGCAGTACTTC.

The rearrangement uses TRBV7-3 and TRBJ2-2; D gene unclear. Trimming stripped 2 bases from V and 6 bases from J, with 4 bases between. Germline CDR1 is SGHTA and CDR2 is FQGTGA. The CDR3 runs to 12 residues. The CDR3 protein is CASSLGAGELFF. CDR3 DNA sequence: TGTGCCAGCAGCTTAGGAGCCGGGGAGCTGTTTTTT.